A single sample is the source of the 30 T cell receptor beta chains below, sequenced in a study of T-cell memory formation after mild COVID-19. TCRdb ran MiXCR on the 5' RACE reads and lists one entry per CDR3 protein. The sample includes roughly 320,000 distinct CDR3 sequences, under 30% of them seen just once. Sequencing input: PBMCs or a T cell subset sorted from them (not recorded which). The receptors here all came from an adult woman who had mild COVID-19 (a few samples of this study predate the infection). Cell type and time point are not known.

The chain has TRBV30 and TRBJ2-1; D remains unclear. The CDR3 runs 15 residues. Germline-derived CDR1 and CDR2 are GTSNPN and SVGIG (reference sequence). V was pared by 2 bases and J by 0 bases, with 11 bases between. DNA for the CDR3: TGTGCCTGGAGTCTCGACAAGAGCTCCTACAATGAGCAGTTCTTC. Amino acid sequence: CAWSLDKSSYNEQFF.

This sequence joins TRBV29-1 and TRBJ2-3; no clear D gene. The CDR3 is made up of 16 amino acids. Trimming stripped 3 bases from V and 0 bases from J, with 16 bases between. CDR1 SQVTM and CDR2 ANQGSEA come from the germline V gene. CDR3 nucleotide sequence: TGCAGCGTTGACCCAATCGCTTTTCTTAGCACAGATACGCAGTATTTT. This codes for CSVDPIAFLSTDTQYF.

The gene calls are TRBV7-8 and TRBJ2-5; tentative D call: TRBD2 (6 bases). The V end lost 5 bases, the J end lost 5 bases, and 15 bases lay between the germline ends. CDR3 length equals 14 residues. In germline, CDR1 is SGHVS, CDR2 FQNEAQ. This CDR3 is CASSSRDFRETQYF. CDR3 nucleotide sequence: TGTGCCAGCAGCAGCCGGGACTTCAGGGAGACCCAGTACTTC.

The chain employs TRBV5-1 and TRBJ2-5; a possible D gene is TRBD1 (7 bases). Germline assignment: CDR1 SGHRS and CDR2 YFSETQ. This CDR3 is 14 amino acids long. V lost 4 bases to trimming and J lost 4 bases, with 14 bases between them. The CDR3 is CASSLNQGGETQYF. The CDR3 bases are TGCGCCAGCAGCCTAAACCAGGGGGGAGAGACCCAGTACTTC. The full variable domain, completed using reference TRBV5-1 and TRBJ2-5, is KAGVTQTPRYLIKTRGQQVTLSCSPISGHRSVSWYQQTPGQGLQFLFEYFSETQRNKGNFPGRFSGRQFSNSRSEMNVSTLELGDSALYLCASSLNQGGETQYFGPGTRLLVL.

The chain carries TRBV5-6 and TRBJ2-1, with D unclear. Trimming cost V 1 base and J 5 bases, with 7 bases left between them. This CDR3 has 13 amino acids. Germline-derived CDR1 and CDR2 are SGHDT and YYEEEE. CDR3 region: CASSLTANNEQFF. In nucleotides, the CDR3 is TGTGCCAGCAGCTTGACAGCTAACAATGAGCAGTTCTTC.

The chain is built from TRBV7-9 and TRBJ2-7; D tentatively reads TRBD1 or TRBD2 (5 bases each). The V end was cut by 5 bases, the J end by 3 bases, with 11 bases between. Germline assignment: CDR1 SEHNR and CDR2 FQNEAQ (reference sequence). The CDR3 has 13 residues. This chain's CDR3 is CASSNRDLYEQYF. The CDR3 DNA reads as TGTGCCAGCAGCAACCGGGACCTCTACGAGCAGTACTTC. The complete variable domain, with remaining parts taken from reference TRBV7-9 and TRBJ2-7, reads DTGVSQNPRHKITKRGQNVTFRCDPISEHNRLYWYRQTLGQGPEFLTYFQNEAQLEKSRLLSDRFSAERPKGSFSTLEIQRTEQGDSAMYLCASSNRDLYEQYFGPGTRLTVT.

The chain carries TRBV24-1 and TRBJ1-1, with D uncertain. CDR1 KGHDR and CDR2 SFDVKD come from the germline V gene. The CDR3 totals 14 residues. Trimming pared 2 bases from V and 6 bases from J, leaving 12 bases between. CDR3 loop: CATSDSPAGSEAFF. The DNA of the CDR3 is TGTGCCACCAGTGATTCTCCCGCGGGATCTGAAGCTTTCTTT.

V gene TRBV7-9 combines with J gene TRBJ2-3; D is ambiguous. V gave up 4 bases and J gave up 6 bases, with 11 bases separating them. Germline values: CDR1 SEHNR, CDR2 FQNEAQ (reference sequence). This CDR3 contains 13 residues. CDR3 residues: CASSSRVADTQYF. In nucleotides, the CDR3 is TGTGCCAGCAGCTCCCGAGTTGCGGATACGCAGTATTTT.

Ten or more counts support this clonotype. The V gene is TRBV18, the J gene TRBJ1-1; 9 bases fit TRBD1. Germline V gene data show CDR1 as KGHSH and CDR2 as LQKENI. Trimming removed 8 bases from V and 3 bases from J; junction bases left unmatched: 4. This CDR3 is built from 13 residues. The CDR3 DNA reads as TGTGCCAGCCGACAGGGGGTGGACACTGAAGCTTTCTTT. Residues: CASRQGVDTEAFF. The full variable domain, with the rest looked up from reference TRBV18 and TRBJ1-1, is NAGVMQNPRHLVRRRGQEARLRCSPMKGHSHVYWYRQLPEEGLKFMVYLQKENIIDESGMPKERFSAEFPKEGPSILRIQQVVRGDSAAYFCASRQGVDTEAFFGQGTRLTVV.

The CDR3 spells CASSPRTSGPSYNEQFF. The CDR3 coding sequence is TGTGCCAGCAGCCCCCGGACTAGCGGACCCTCCTACAATGAGCAGTTCTTC. The V gene is TRBV7-9, the J gene TRBJ2-1; 10 positions agree with TRBD2. The CDR3 contains 17 residues. The germline CDR1 and CDR2 sequences are SEHNR and FQNEAQ (reference sequence). V dropped 5 bases and J dropped 0; count of bases not matched to a gene: 7.

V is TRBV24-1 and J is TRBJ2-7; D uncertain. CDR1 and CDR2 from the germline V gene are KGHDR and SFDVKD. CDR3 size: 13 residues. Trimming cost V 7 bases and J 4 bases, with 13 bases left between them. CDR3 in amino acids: CATSHSDIYEQYF. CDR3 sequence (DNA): TGTGCCACCAGCCACTCGGATATTTACGAGCAGTACTTC.

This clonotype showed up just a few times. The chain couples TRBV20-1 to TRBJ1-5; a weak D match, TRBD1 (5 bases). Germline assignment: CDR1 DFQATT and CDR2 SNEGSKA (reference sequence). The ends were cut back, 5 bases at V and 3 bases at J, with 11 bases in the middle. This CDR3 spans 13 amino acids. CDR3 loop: CSARGGVNQPQHF. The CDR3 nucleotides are TGCAGTGCTCGGGGGGGGGTCAATCAGCCCCAGCATTTT.

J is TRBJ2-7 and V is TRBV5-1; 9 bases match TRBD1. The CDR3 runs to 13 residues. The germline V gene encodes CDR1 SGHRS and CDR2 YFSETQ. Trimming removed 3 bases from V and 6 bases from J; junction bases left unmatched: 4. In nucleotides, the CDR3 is TGCGCCAGCAGCTGGATGACAGGGGGCGAGCAGTACTTC. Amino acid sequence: CASSWMTGGEQYF.

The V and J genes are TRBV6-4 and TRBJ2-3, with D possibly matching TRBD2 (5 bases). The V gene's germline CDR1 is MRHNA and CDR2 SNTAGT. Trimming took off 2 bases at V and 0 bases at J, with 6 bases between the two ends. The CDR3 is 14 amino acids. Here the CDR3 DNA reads TGTGCCAGCAGTGACGGCGGGAGCACAGATACGCAGTATTTT. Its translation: CASSDGGSTDTQYF.

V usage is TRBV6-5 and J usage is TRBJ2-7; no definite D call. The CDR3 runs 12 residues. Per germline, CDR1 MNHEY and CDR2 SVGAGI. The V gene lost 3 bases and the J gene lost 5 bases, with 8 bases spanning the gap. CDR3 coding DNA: TGTGCCAGCAGTTATAGTGCCGACGAGCAGTACTTC. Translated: CASSYSADEQYF.

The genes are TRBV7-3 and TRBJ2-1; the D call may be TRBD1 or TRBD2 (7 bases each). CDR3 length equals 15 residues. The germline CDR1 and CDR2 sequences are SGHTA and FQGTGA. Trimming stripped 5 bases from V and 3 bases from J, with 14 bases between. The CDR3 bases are TGTGCCAGCAGCCCAGGGGGGGACAGCTACAATGAGCAGTTCTTC. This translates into CASSPGGDSYNEQFF.

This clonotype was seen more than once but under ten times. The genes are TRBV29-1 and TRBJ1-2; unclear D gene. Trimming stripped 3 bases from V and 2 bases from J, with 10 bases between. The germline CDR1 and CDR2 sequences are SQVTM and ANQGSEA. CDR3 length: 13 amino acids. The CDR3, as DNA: TGCAGCGTTGATGTGGTCCCGAACTATGGCTACACCTTC. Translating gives CSVDVVPNYGYTF.

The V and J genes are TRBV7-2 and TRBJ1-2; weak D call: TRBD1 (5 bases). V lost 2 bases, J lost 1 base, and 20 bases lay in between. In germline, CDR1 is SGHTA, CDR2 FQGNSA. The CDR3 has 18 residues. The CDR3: CASSLHRPRSTGNYGYTF. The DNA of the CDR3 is TGTGCCAGCAGCTTACACAGGCCCAGAAGTACCGGTAACTATGGCTACACCTTC.

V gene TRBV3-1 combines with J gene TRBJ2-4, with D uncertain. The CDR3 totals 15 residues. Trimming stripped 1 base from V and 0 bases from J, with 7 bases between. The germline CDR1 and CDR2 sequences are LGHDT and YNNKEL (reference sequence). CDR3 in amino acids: CASSQVLRAKNIQYF. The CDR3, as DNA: TGTGCCAGCAGCCAAGTCCTGAGAGCCAAAAACATTCAGTACTTC.

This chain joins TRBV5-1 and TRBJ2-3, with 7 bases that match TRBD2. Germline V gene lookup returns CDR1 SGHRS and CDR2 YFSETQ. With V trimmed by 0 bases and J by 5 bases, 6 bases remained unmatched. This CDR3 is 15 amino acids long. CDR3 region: CASSLGGSGRDTQYF. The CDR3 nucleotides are TGCGCCAGCAGCTTGGGCGGGAGCGGACGAGATACGCAGTATTTT.

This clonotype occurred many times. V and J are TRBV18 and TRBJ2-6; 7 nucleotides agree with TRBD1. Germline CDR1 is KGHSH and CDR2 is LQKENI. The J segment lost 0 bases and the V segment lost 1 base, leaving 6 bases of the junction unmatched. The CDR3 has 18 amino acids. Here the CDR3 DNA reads TGTGCCAGCTCACCACGAACAGGGGCTCTCTCTGGGGCCAACGTCCTGACTTTC. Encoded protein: CASSPRTGALSGANVLTF.

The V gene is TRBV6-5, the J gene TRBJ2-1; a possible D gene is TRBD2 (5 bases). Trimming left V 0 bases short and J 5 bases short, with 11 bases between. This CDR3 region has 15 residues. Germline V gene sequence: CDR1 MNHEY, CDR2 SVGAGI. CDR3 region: CASSYSRSGNNEQFF. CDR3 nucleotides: TGTGCCAGCAGTTACTCGAGGTCCGGGAACAATGAGCAGTTCTTC.

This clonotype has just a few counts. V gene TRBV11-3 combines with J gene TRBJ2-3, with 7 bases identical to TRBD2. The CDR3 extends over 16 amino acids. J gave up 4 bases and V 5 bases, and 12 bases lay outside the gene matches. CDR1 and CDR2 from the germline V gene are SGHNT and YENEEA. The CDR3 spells CASSDNVAGVPDTQYF. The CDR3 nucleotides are TGTGCCAGCAGCGACAACGTGGCGGGAGTTCCAGATACGCAGTATTTT. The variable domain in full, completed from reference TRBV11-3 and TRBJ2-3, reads EAGVVQSPRYKIIEKKQPVAFWCNPISGHNTLYWYLQNLGQGPELLIRYENEEAVDDSQLPKDRFSAERLKGVDSTLKIQPAELGDSAVYLCASSDNVAGVPDTQYFGPGTRLTVL.

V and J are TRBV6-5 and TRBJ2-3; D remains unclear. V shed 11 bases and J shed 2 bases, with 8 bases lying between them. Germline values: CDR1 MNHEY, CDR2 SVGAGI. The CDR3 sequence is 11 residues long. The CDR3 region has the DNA TGTGCCTCGAAGGTCACAGATACGCAGTATTTT. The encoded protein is CASKVTDTQYF.

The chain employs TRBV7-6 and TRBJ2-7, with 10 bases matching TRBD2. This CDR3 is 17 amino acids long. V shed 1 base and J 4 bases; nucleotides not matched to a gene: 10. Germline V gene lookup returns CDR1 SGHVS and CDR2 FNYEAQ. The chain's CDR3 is CASSLGWVASGGYEQYF. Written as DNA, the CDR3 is TGTGCCAGCAGCTTAGGTTGGGTGGCTAGCGGGGGTTACGAGCAGTACTTC.

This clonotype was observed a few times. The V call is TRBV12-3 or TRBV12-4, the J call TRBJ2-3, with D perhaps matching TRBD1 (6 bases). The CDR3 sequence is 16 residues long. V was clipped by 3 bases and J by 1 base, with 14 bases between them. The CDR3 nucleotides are TGTGCCAGCAGTTTTTATACGGGACAACGCACAGATACGCAGTATTTT. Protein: CASSFYTGQRTDTQYF.

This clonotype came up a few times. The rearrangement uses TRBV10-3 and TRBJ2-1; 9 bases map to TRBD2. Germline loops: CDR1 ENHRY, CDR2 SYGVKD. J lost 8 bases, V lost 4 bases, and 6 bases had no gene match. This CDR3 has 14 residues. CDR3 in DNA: TGTGCCATCAGTGGGGGACTAGCTAACGATGAGCAGTTCTTC. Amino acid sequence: CAISGGLANDEQFF.

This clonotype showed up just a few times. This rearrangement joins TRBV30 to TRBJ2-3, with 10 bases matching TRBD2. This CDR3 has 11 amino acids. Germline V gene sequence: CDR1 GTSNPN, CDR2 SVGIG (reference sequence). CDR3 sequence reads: CSSGSADTQYF. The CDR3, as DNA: TGTTCTAGCGGGAGTGCAGATACGCAGTATTTT. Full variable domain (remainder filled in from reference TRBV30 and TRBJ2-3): SQTIHQWPATLVQPVGSPLSLECTVEGTSNPNLYWYRQAAGRGLQLLFYSVGIGQISSEVPQNLSASRPQDRQFILSSKKLLLSDSGFYLCSSGSADTQYFGPGTRLTVL.

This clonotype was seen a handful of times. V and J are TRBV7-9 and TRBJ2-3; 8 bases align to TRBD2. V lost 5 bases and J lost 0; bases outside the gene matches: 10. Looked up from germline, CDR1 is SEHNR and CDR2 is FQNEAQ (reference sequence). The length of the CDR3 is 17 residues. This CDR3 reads CASSPPWTSRSTDTQYF. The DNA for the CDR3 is TGTGCCAGCAGCCCACCCTGGACTAGCCGTAGCACAGATACGCAGTATTTT.

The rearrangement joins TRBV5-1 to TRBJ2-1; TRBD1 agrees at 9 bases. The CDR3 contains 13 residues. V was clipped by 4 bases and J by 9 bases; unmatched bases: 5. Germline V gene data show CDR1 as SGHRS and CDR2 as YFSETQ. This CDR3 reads CASSPGTGFEQFF. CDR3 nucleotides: TGCGCCAGCAGCCCCGGGACAGGGTTTGAGCAGTTCTTC.